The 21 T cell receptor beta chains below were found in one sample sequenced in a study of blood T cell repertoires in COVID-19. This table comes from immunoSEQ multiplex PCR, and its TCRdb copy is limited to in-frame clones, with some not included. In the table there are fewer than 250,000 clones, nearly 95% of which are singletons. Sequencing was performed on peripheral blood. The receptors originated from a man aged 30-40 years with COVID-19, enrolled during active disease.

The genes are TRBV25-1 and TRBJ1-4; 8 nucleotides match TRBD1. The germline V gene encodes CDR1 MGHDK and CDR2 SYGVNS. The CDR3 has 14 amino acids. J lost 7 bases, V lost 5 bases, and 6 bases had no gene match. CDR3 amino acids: CASSLGQGGEKLFF. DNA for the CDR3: TGTGCCAGCAGTCTTGGACAGGGTGGTGAAAAACTGTTTTTT.

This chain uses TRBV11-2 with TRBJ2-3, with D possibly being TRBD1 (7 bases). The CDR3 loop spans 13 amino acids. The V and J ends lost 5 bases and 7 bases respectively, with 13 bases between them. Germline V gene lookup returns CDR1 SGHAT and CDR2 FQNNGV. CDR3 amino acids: CASSQGEANTQYF. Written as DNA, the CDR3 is TGTGCCAGCAGCCAGGGGGAGGCGAATACGCAGTATTTT.

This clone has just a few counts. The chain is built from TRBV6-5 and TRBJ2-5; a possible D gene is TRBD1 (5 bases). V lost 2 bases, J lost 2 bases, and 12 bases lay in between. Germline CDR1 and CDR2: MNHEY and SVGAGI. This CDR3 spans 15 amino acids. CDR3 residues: CASSYTGQTQETQYF. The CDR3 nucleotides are TGTGCCAGCAGTTACACCGGACAAACTCAAGAGACCCAGTACTTC.

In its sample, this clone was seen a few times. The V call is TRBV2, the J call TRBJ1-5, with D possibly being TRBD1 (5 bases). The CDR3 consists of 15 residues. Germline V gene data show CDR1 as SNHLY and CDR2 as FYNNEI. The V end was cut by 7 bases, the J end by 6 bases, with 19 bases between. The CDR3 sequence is CASNPIEGRFQPQHF. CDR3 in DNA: TGTGCCAGCAACCCAATTGAGGGGAGGTTTCAGCCCCAGCATTTT. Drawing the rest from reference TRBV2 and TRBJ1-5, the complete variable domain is EPEVTQTPSHQVTQMGQEVILRCVPISNHLYFYWYRQILGQKVEFLVSFYNNEISEKSEIFDDQFSVERPDGSNFTLKIRSTKLEDSAMYFCASNPIEGRFQPQHFGDGTRLSIL.

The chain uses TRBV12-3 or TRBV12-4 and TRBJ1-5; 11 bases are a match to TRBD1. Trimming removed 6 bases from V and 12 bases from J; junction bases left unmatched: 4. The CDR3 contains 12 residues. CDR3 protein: CASSFGTGGQHF. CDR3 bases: TGTGCCAGCAGCTTCGGGACAGGGGGCCAGCATTTT.

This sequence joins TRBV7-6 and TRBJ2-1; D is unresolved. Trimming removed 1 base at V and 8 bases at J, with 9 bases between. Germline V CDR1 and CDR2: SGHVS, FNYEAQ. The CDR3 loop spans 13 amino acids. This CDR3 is CASSLVTSDEQFF. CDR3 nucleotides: TGTGCCAGCAGCTTAGTCACGTCAGATGAGCAGTTCTTC.

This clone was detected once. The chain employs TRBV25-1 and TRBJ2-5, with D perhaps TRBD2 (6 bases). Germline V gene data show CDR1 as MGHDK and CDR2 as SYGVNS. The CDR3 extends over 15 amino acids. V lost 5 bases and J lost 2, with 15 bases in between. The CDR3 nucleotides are TGTGCCAGCAGTAGGAGGGCAGGGATTCAAGAGACCCAGTACTTC. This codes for CASSRRAGIQETQYF.

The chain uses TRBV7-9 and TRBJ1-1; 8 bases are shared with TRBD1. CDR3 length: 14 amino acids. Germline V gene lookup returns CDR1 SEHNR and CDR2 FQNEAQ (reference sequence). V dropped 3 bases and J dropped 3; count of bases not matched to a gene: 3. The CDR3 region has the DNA TGTGCCAGCAGCTTTCAGGGGGCCCACACTGAAGCTTTCTTT. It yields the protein CASSFQGAHTEAFF.

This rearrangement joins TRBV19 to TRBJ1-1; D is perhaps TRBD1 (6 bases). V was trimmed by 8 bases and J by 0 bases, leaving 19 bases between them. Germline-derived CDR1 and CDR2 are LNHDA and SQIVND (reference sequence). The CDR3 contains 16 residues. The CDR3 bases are TGTGCCAGTCGATTGGACAGCGTAGCTTTGAACACTGAAGCTTTCTTT. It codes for CASRLDSVALNTEAFF. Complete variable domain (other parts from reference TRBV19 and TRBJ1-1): DGGITQSPKYLFRKEGQNVTLSCEQNLNHDAMYWYRQDPGQGLRLIYYSQIVNDFQKGDIAEGYSVSREKKESFPLTVTSAQKNPTAFYLCASRLDSVALNTEAFFGQGTRLTVV.

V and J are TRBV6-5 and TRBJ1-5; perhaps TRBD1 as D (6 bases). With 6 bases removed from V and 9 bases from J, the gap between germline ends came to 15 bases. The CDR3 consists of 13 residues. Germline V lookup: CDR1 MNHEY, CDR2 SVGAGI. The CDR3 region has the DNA TGTGCCAGCAGACAGGGCTCGCATGGGCCCCAGCATTTT. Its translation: CASRQGSHGPQHF.

Here the CDR3 DNA reads TGTGCCAGCTCCCCGAGGGGCGGGAAAACCTACGAGCAGTACTTC. Its translation: CASSPRGGKTYEQYF. The chain has TRBV27 and TRBJ2-7; perhaps TRBD2 as D (6 bases). The CDR3 totals 15 residues. Germline CDR1 and CDR2: MNHEY and SMNVEV (reference sequence). V was pared by 8 bases and J by 2 bases, with 19 bases between.

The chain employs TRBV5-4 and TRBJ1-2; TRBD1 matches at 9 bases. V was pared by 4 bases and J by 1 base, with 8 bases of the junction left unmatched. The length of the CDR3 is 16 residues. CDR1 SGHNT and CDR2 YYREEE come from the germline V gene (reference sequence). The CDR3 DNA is TGTGCCAGCAGCCCAACTCCGGGACAGGGTAACTATGGCTACACCTTC. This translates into CASSPTPGQGNYGYTF.

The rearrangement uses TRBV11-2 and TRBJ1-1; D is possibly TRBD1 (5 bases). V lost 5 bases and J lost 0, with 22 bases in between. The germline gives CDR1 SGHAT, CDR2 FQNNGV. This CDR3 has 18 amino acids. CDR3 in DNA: TGTGCCAGCAGCCCCTCGGGGGTGGGTGGAGTCATGAACACTGAAGCTTTCTTT. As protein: CASSPSGVGGVMNTEAFF.

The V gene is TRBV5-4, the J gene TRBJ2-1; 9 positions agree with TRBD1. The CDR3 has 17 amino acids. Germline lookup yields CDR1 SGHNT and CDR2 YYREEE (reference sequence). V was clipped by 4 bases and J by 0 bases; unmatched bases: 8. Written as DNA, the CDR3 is TGTGCCAGCAGCATGAGGGACAGGGAGGTCTCCTACAATGAGCAGTTCTTC. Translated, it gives CASSMRDREVSYNEQFF.

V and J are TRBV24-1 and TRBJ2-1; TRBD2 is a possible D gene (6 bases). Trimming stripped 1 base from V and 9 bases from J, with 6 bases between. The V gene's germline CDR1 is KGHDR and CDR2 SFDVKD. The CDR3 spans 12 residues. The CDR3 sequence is CATSDFGGEQFF. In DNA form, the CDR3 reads TGTGCCACCAGTGATTTCGGGGGTGAGCAGTTCTTC.

Here the CDR3 reads CASSQGQNYGYTF. CDR3 nucleotides: TGTGCCAGCAGTCAGGGACAGAACTATGGCTACACCTTC. The J gene is TRBJ1-2, the V gene TRBV28; 7 nucleotides agree with TRBD1. Germline trimming cut 5 bases from V and 2 bases from J; bases unmatched to any gene: 2. Germline V lookup: CDR1 MDHEN, CDR2 SYDVKM. The CDR3 extends over 13 amino acids.

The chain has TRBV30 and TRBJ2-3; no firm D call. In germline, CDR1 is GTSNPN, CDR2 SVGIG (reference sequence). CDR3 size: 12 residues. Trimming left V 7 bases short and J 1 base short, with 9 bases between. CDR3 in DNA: TGTGCCTTTACTCGCGGCACAGATACGCAGTATTTT. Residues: CAFTRGTDTQYF.

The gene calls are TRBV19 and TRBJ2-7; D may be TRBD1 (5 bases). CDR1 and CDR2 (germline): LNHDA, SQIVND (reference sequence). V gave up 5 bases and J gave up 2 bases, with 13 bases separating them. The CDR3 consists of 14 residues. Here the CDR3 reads CASSPTVTTYEQYF. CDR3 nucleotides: TGTGCCAGTAGTCCGACAGTAACCACCTACGAGCAGTACTTC.

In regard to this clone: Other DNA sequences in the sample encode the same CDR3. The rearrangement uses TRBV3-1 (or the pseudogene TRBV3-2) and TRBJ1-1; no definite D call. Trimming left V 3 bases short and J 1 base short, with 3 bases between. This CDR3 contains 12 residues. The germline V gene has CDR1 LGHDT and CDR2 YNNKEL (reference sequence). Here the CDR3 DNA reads TGTGCCAGCAGCCAGCGGAACACTGAAGCTTTCTTT. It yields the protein CASSQRNTEAFF.

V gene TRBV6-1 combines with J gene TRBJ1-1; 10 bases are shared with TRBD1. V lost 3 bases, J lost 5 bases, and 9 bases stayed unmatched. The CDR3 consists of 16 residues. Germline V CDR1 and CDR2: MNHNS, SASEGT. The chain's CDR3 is CASSELTGGAKTEAFF. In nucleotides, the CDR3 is TGTGCCAGCAGTGAGCTGACAGGGGGCGCGAAAACTGAAGCTTTCTTT.

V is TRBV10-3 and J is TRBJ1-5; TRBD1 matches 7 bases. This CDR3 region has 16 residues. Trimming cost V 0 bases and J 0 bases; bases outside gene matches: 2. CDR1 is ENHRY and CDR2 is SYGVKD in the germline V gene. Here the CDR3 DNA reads TGTGCCATCAGTGAGTCCGGACAGGCTAGCAATCAGCCCCAGCATTTT. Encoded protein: CAISESGQASNQPQHF.